This TCR beta chain was sequenced for a study of blood T cell repertoires in COVID-19. Study-level background: Samples of COVID-19 (acute and convalescent) were obtained from the United States, Italy and Spain.

Per the original data handling: Reference gene primer amplification gave estimated nucleated cell counts. Data came from immunoSEQ multiplex PCR; TCRdb stores just in-frame clones and leaves some out. V and J calls plus clone size are reproduced from that table; the DNA served to infer D and trimming. The table shows around 200,000 clones, with about 85% occurring only once. CDR1 and CDR2 (germline): LGHNT, FRNRAP. The CDR3 sequence is 12 residues long. Trimming stripped 1 base from V and 7 bases from J, with 5 bases between. Sequencing input: peripheral blood. The chain joins TRBV12-5 to TRBJ2-4; unclear D gene. The source is a woman of 80 years or more with acute or convalescent COVID-19. CDR3 in DNA: TGTGCTAGTGGTTTGGAGAGGAACATTCAGTACTTC. Translating it yields CASGLERNIQYF.